The present TCR beta chain was sequenced within a study of OX40 agonist ivuxolimab in advanced cancers. Overall study: Hepatocellular carcinoma, melanoma, renal cell or head and neck cancer affected the dose-escalation patients. Three patients had partial responses: one hepatocellular carcinoma, two cutaneous melanoma.

Germline CDR1 is SGHTA and CDR2 is FQGNSA. V was pared by 5 bases and J by 4 bases, with 6 bases of the junction left unmatched. CDR3 length: 15 residues. Findings and caveats of the study: There were, on average, more expanded clones in CD8+ T cells than in CD4+.

A note on this clone: Antigen specificity is unknown.

Patients with a history of autoimmune disease or on systemic immunosuppression were excluded. Generated by immunoSEQ multiplex PCR, the TCRdb table keeps only in-frame clones and is missing some. Of about 99,000 clones detected, about 91% appear once; the ten largest clones hold 0.25% to 0.35%. This chain uses TRBV7-2 with TRBJ2-3; TRBD2 aligns across 10 bases. The sequencing used CD4+ or CD8+ T cells sorted from blood, collected in a trial of the OX40 agonist ivuxolimab. This TCR came from an adult with an advanced solid tumor such as melanoma, head and neck, liver or kidney cancer. DNA for the CDR3: TGTGCCAGCAGCCGATCTAGCGGGAGCCCAGATACGCAGTATTTT. Translated: CASSRSSGSPDTQYF.